This TCR beta chain was found in a study of shared clonotypes between healthy human individuals. Overall study results and limits: Roughly 5% of naive CD4 clonotypes were shared across a few donors.

It was into CD45RA+ naive and CD45RA-negative memory subsets that the CD4+ cells were split. The germline V and J ends were trimmed by 5 bases and 3 bases, with 16 bases remaining between them. This CDR3 spans 15 amino acids. CDR1 and CDR2 (germline): SGHAT, FQNNGV. The authors ran the assay at deep level. Every immunoSEQ plate was one replicate of a subset's evenly spread DNA. Only in-frame clones appear in the TCRdb table, and some are missing; sequencing was by immunoSEQ multiplex PCR. The sample lists about 2.3 million clones; around 93% were seen once. As for this clone: Its antigen is not identified.

V is TRBV11-2 and J is TRBJ1-1; D unresolved. This clonotype was sampled from a man in his late teens or twenties in good health. Some clones in this sample may be carry-over from other donors' samples. Sequencing input: naive CD4+ T cells from PBMCs. Subset reported: CD45RA+ positively selected. The CDR3 loop reads CASSREMVGYTEAFF. The DNA of the CDR3 is TGTGCCAGCAGCAGAGAGATGGTGGGGTACACTGAAGCTTTCTTT.